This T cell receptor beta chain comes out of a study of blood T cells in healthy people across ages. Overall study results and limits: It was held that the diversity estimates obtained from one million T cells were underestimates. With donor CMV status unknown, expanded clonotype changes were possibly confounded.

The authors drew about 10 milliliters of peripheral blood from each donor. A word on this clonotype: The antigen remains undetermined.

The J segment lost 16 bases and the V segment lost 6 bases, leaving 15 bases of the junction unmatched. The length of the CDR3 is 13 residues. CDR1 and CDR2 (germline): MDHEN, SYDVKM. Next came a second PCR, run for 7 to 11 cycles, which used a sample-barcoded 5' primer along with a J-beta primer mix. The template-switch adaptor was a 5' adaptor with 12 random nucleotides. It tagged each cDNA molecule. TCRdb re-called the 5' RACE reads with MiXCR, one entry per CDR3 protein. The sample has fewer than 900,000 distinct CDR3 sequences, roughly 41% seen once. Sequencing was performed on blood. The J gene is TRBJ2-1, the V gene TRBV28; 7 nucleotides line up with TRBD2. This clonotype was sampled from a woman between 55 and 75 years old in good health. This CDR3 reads CASRPPLLAFYFF. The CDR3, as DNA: TGTGCCAGCAGACCCCCTCTACTAGCGTTCTATTTCTTC.